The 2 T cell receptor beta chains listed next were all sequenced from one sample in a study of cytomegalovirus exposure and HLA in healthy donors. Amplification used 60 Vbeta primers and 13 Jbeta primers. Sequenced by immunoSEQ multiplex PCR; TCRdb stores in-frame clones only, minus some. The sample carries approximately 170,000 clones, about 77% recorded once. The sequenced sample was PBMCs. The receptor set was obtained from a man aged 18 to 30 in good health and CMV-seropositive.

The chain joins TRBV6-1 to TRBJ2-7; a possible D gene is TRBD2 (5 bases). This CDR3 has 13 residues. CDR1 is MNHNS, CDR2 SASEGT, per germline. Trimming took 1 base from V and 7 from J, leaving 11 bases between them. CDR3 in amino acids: CASSEGGVGEQYF. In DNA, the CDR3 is TGTGCCAGCAGTGAAGGGGGAGTTGGTGAGCAGTACTTC.

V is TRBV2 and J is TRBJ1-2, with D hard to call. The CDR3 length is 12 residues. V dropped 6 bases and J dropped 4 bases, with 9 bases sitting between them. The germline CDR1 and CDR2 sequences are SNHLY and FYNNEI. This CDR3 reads CASRLAGYGYTF. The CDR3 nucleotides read TGTGCCAGCAGGTTGGCGGGCTATGGCTACACCTTC.